This T cell receptor (beta chain) was captured in a study of T cell responses to AZD1222 COVID-19 vaccine. Germline V CDR1 and CDR2: SEHNR, FQNEAQ (reference sequence). There are 15 residues in the CDR3. The ends were cut back, 0 bases at V and 4 bases at J, with 9 bases in the middle. Study-level results: The donor cohort was predominantly white British with a female majority, and clonal diversity may have been underestimated. Only a handful of individuals given AZD1222 were seropositive at baseline. Reportedly, close to half of spike-specific TCRs are directed against unmutated variant regions.

Comments on this clone: Its antigen is still unknown.

Using immunoSEQ multiplex PCR, the repertoire was profiled, and TCRdb retains in-frame clones only, with some absent. The sample lists under 20,000 clones, 75% to 85% seen once, with 21% in the top ten. V is TRBV7-9 and J is TRBJ1-4, with D perhaps matching TRBD1 (5 bases). The origin of this receptor is an adult who received the AZD1222 COVID-19 vaccine. The material was peripheral blood, obtained 28 days after the second AZD1222 dose. The CDR3 DNA reads as TGTGCCAGCAGCTTAGCCAGGGAAGGTAATGAAAAACTGTTTTTT. Translating it yields CASSLAREGNEKLFF.